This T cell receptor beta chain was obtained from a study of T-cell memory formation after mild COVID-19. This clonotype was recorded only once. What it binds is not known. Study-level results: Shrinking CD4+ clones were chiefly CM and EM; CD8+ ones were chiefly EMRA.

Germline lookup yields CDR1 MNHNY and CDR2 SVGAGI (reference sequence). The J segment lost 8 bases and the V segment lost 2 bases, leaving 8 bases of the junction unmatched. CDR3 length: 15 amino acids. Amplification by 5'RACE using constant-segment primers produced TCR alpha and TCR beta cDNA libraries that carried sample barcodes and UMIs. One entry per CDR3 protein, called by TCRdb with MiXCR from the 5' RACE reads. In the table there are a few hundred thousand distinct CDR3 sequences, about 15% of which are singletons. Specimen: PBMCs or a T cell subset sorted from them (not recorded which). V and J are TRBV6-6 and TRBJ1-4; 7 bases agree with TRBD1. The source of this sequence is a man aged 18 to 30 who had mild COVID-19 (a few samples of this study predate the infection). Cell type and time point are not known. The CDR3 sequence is CASSYNRGQSEKLFF. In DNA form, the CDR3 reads TGTGCCAGCAGTTACAATAGGGGACAGTCAGAAAAACTGTTTTTT.